These 31 T cell receptor beta chains came from one sample sequenced in a study of regulatory T cells in long-lasting Graves disease. Sample time point: newly diagnosed GD, antithyroid drugs for less than 3 months. The TCR library was made from RNA that had been extracted from PBMCs in TRIzol. CDR3-region Arm-PCR and iRepertoire HTBI primers produced the TCR beta libraries. TCRdb fed the multiplex PCR reads into MiXCR, producing one record per CDR3 protein. In the table there are 350,000 to 450,000 distinct CDR3 sequences, 16% of which are singletons. The same data also went into a second study, on T cells in Graves' hyperthyroidism and ophthalmopathy.

Sequenced material: peripheral blood mononuclear cells (PBMCs), taken at new diagnosis, from a patient treated with antithyroid drugs. These receptors were collected from a man aged 40-50 years with Graves disease.

The gene calls are TRBV5-1 and TRBJ1-2; 8 bases agree with TRBD1. With V trimmed by 4 bases and J by 6 bases, 5 bases remained unmatched. The CDR3 is made up of 13 amino acids. CDR1 and CDR2 from the germline V gene are SGHRS and YFSETQ. CDR3 coding DNA: TGCGCCAGCAGCCAGGGGGCGCAGGATGGCTACACCTTC. The encoded protein is CASSQGAQDGYTF.

The sample holds many counts of this clonotype. For the CDR3, the DNA is TGTGCCAGCATCACAGCTTATCAGCCCCAGCATTTT. Protein: CASITAYQPQHF. The chain uses TRBV28 and TRBJ1-5, with D hard to call. The V end was cut by 7 bases, the J end by 5 bases, with 9 bases between. Germline V gene sequence: CDR1 MDHEN, CDR2 SYDVKM. This CDR3 spans 12 amino acids.

In this sample, this clonotype turned up many times. The V and J genes are TRBV7-9 and TRBJ2-1, with TRBD2 as a possible D gene (7 bases). V lost 7 bases to trimming and J lost 6 bases, with 16 bases between them. The germline V gene encodes CDR1 SEHNR and CDR2 FQNEAQ (reference sequence). There are 14 residues in the CDR3. The CDR3 protein is CASTNRGGANEQFF. The CDR3 bases are TGTGCCAGCACCAATAGGGGGGGGGCCAATGAGCAGTTCTTC. Together with reference TRBV7-9 and TRBJ2-1, the CDR3 gives the full variable domain: DTGVSQNPRHKITKRGQNVTFRCDPISEHNRLYWYRQTLGQGPEFLTYFQNEAQLEKSRLLSDRFSAERPKGSFSTLEIQRTEQGDSAMYLCASTNRGGANEQFFGPGTRLTVL.

This clonotype has more than one count but fewer than ten. The chain has TRBV12-3 or TRBV12-4 and TRBJ2-2, with 9 bases aligning to TRBD1. V lost 3 bases and J lost 4; bases outside the gene matches: 3. The CDR3 consists of 15 residues. The CDR3 reads CASSFRDRVTGELFF. The CDR3 coding sequence is TGTGCCAGCAGTTTCCGGGACAGGGTCACCGGGGAGCTGTTTTTT.

This clonotype was detected only a few times. The chain is built from TRBV9 and TRBJ1-5, with D unclear. Germline V gene data show CDR1 as SGDLS and CDR2 as YYNGEE. V dropped 2 bases and J dropped 9 bases, with 15 bases sitting between them. The CDR3 has 14 amino acids. The CDR3 reads CASSVSLNQGPQHF. In DNA, the CDR3 is TGTGCCAGCAGCGTGAGTTTAAATCAAGGGCCCCAGCATTTT.

This clonotype showed up many times. The genes are TRBV28 and TRBJ2-3; D tentatively fits TRBD1 or TRBD2 (5 bases each). V was clipped by 10 bases and J by 6 bases, with 11 bases between them. The CDR3 sequence is 11 residues long. The germline V gene encodes CDR1 MDHEN and CDR2 SYDVKM. The CDR3 coding sequence is TGTGCCACCTGCGAGGGGGATACGCAGTATTTT. It translates to CATCEGDTQYF.

This clonotype was seen ten or more times. This chain joins TRBV28 and TRBJ1-5, with D tentatively TRBD1 (5 bases). V lost 6 bases and J 4 bases, leaving 7 bases between the germline ends. The CDR3 totals 12 residues. Germline CDR1 reads MDHEN; CDR2 reads SYDVKM. CDR3 loop: CASRGQNQPQHF. The DNA of the CDR3 is TGTGCCAGCAGGGGGCAAAATCAGCCCCAGCATTTT.

This clonotype has just a few counts. V usage is TRBV24-1 and J usage is TRBJ2-7, with 8 bases fitting TRBD1. The junction had 11 bases not matched to a gene; V was cut back by 4 bases and J by 7 bases. CDR3 length: 15 residues. Germline V gene sequence: CDR1 KGHDR, CDR2 SFDVKD. CDR3 amino acids: CATSEDRDIQGEQYF. In nucleotides, the CDR3 is TGTGCCACCAGTGAGGACAGGGACATTCAGGGGGAGCAGTACTTC.

This clonotype was seen many times. The chain links TRBV7-9 to TRBJ1-1; tentatively, D is TRBD1 (6 bases). V shed 5 bases and J shed 7 bases, with 14 bases lying between them. The V gene's germline CDR1 is SEHNR and CDR2 FQNEAQ (reference sequence). This CDR3 is built from 13 residues. The CDR3 nucleotides read TGTGCCAGCAGCCCGCCCGACAGGAGTGAAGCTTTCTTT. Translating it yields CASSPPDRSEAFF.

This clonotype was picked up many times. V is TRBV2 and J is TRBJ2-7, with 8 bases identical to TRBD1. The germline gives CDR1 SNHLY, CDR2 FYNNEI. This CDR3 has 14 amino acids. The junction had 9 bases not matched to a gene; V was cut back by 7 bases and J by 4 bases. In DNA form, the CDR3 reads TGTGCCAGCAAAGAGGCAGGGGGCCTGTACGAGCAGTACTTC. Translated, it gives CASKEAGGLYEQYF.

This clonotype was counted a few times. The genes are TRBV6-2 or TRBV6-3 and TRBJ1-1, with D unclear. The CDR3 loop spans 11 amino acids. V was trimmed by 5 bases and J by 6 bases, leaving 7 bases between them. Germline V gene data show CDR1 as MNHEY and CDR2 as SVGEGT. The CDR3 spells CASSEVPEAFF. In DNA form, the CDR3 reads TGTGCCAGCAGTGAAGTCCCTGAAGCTTTCTTT.

This clonotype was observed at least ten times. The chain recombines TRBV2 with TRBJ2-7; 7 bases line up with TRBD2. V shed 2 bases and J 5 bases; nucleotides not matched to a gene: 6. There are 14 residues in the CDR3. Germline V CDR1 and CDR2: SNHLY, FYNNEI. The chain's CDR3 is CASSELSAGDEQYF. CDR3 nucleotides: TGTGCCAGCAGTGAATTGTCCGCGGGGGACGAGCAGTACTTC.

This clonotype has at least ten counts. This chain connects TRBV2 to TRBJ2-2; D perhaps matches TRBD1 (5 bases). This CDR3 comprises 15 residues. V shed 3 bases and J shed 4 bases, with 12 bases lying between them. The V gene's germline CDR1 is SNHLY and CDR2 FYNNEI. The CDR3 coding sequence is TGTGCCAGCAGTGATAGGGGCTCGGGCACCGGGGAGCTGTTTTTT. Protein product: CASSDRGSGTGELFF.

This clonotype was seen repeatedly, ten times or more. The chain has TRBV6-5 and TRBJ1-5; the D is unclear. The V gene's germline CDR1 is MNHEY and CDR2 SVGAGI. The CDR3 has 15 residues. V was shortened by 3 bases and J by 1 base, with 10 bases between the two germline ends. The CDR3 DNA sequence: TGTGCCAGCAGTTATGCGGGGAACAGCAATCAGCCCCAGCATTTT. Its protein is CASSYAGNSNQPQHF.

Comments on this clonotype: A much bigger clone sits one base away, suggesting this may be a read error. Likely a read error: the CDR3 ends without its conserved phenylalanine or tryptophan. The rearrangement joins TRBV6-5 to TRBJ1-1; D possibly corresponds to TRBD1 (5 bases). The CDR3 loop spans 12 amino acids. V lost 2 bases, J lost 10 bases, and 11 bases lay in between. CDR1 MNHEY and CDR2 SVGAGI come from the germline V gene. The CDR3: CASSYRGGGAFI. The CDR3 region has the DNA TGTGCCAGCAGTTACCGGGGCGGAGGAGCTTTCATT.

In this sample, this clonotype turned up many times. The chain links TRBV7-2 to TRBJ2-7, with D perhaps matching TRBD2 (5 bases). V shed 1 base and J shed 6 bases, with 16 bases lying between them. Germline loops: CDR1 SGHTA, CDR2 FQGNSA. The CDR3 spans 15 residues. This CDR3 is CASSLVSGTSAEQYF. CDR3 DNA sequence: TGTGCCAGCAGCTTAGTGAGCGGCACGTCGGCCGAGCAGTACTTC.

This clonotype was counted ten times or more. The chain joins TRBV18 to TRBJ2-1; tentative D call: TRBD1 (6 bases). Per the germline V gene, CDR1 is KGHSH and CDR2 is LQKENI. The CDR3 totals 15 residues. Between the trimmed V and J ends, which lost 3 bases and 4 bases, there was a span of 13 bases. CDR3 in amino acids: CASSPYGQQYNEQFF. The DNA of the CDR3 is TGTGCCAGCTCACCCTACGGACAGCAATACAATGAGCAGTTCTTC.

This clonotype was counted ten times or more. The rearrangement uses TRBV3-1 and TRBJ1-2, with a tentative D call TRBD1 (5 bases). This CDR3 is 13 amino acids long. Between the trimmed V and J ends, which lost 5 bases and 8 bases, there was a span of 15 bases. The germline V gene has CDR1 LGHDT and CDR2 YNNKEL (reference sequence). The CDR3, as DNA: TGTGCCAGCAGCTGGCAGAGGGGAGGAGGCTACACCTTC. It codes for CASSWQRGGGYTF.

In this sample, this clonotype turned up a few times. The gene calls are TRBV24-1 and TRBJ1-4; possible D gene TRBD1, 5 bases. The V end was cut by 4 bases, the J end by 4 bases, with 12 bases between. CDR3 length: 15 residues. Germline CDR1 and CDR2: KGHDR and SFDVKD. The CDR3 sequence: CATSDTRGSNEKLFF. CDR3 coding DNA: TGTGCCACCAGTGACACGCGGGGGAGTAATGAAAAACTGTTTTTT.

This clonotype occurred a few times. The rearrangement uses TRBV24-1 and TRBJ1-4; the D gene is possibly TRBD1 (6 bases). V was clipped by 6 bases and J by 7 bases, with 20 bases between them. The CDR3 is 16 residues long. Per the germline V gene, CDR1 is KGHDR and CDR2 is SFDVKD. CDR3 coding DNA: TGTGCCACCAGTCACCGGGACACCTGGGGTCGTGAAAAACTGTTTTTT. This sequence encodes CATSHRDTWGREKLFF.

This chain connects TRBV28 to TRBJ2-7; no reliable D call. Per germline, CDR1 MDHEN and CDR2 SYDVKM. Trimming removed 4 bases at V and 2 bases at J, with 9 bases between. This CDR3 spans 13 amino acids. CDR3: CASSSLTAYEQYF. DNA for the CDR3: TGTGCCAGCAGTTCACTGACGGCCTACGAGCAGTACTTC.

As for this clonotype: A much larger clone differs from this one at a single base, so this may be a read error. The chain combines TRBV6-1 with TRBJ1-1, with unresolved D. This CDR3 contains 13 residues. Germline CDR1 MNHNS, CDR2 SASEGT. In DNA, the CDR3 is TGTGCCAGCAGTTCCTTGGTCAACACTGAAGCTCTCTTT. Protein: CASSSLVNTEALF.

The chain has TRBV20-1 and TRBJ2-7, with 8 bases aligning to TRBD1. CDR1 and CDR2 (germline): DFQATT, SNEGSKA (reference sequence). The CDR3 extends over 13 amino acids. V shed 5 bases, J shed 7 bases, and the junction held 10 bases outside the gene matches. The DNA for the CDR3 is TGCAGTGCTGACGGCCCGGGACAGGAAGAGCAGTACTTC. This gives the protein CSADGPGQEEQYF.

There are many counts of this clonotype. V usage is TRBV28 and J usage is TRBJ2-1, with TRBD2 identical over 9 bases. The J segment lost 6 bases and the V segment lost 7 bases, leaving 7 bases of the junction unmatched. The CDR3 covers 14 residues. From germline, CDR1 is MDHEN and CDR2 SYDVKM. CDR3 sequence (DNA): TGTGCCAGCAAGGTTAGCGGGGGCCTCAATGAGCAGTTCTTC. Translated: CASKVSGGLNEQFF. Combining the CDR3 with reference TRBV28 and TRBJ2-1 gives the whole variable domain DVKVTQSSRYLVKRTGEKVFLECVQDMDHENMFWYRQDPGLGLRLIYFSYDVKMKEKGDIPEGYSVSREKKERFSLILESASTNQTSMYLCASKVSGGLNEQFFGPGTRLTVL.

This clonotype showed up many times. This chain uses TRBV12-3 or TRBV12-4 with TRBJ2-2, with 8 bases matching TRBD1. The CDR3 spans 18 residues. V gave up 6 bases and J gave up 0 bases; unmatched junction bases: 12. The CDR3 is CASSLSGTGPTNTGELFF. The CDR3, as DNA: TGTGCCAGCAGCCTCTCCGGGACAGGACCTACGAACACCGGGGAGCTGTTTTTT.

The chain links TRBV4-1 to TRBJ1-5; a weak D match, TRBD1 (6 bases). The CDR3 contains 15 residues. From germline, CDR1 is MGHRA and CDR2 YSYEKL. V was cut by 2 bases and J by 3 bases, with 11 bases left in between. Written as DNA, the CDR3 is TGCGCCAGCAGCCAAAAGGGACAAGTCAATCAGCCCCAGCATTTT. Translating gives CASSQKGQVNQPQHF.

This clonotype was detected only a few times. The chain couples TRBV5-1 to TRBJ2-6; D is possibly TRBD1 (5 bases). This CDR3 spans 17 amino acids. CDR1 is SGHRS, CDR2 YFSETQ, per germline. V was pared by 1 base and J by 0 bases, with 11 bases between. DNA of the CDR3: TGCGCCAGCAGCTTGCACCTACAGGACTCTGGGGCCAACGTCCTGACTTTC. It encodes CASSLHLQDSGANVLTF.

Points on this clonotype: One base separates it from a far larger clone, so it is likely a read error. The genes are TRBV7-3 and TRBJ2-7; D gene ambiguous. The CDR3 is 13 amino acids. Trimming cost V 5 bases and J 7 bases, with 15 bases left between them. Germline CDR1 SGHTA, CDR2 FQGTGA. CDR3 protein: CASSPGRADEQYF. The CDR3 region has the DNA TGTGCCAGCAGCCCCGGCCGGGCGGATGAGCAGTACTTC.

Only a few counts were recorded for this clonotype. The chain has TRBV28 and TRBJ1-4; maybe TRBD1 (5 bases). The CDR3 covers 15 residues. The germline V and J ends were trimmed by 3 bases and 12 bases, with 20 bases remaining between them. Germline V gene sequence: CDR1 MDHEN, CDR2 SYDVKM. CDR3 sequence (DNA): TGTGCCAGCAGTTTTTTTCGGCAGGGCGGGGAACAACTGTTTTTT. As protein: CASSFFRQGGEQLFF.

The rearrangement joins TRBV12-3 or TRBV12-4 to TRBJ2-1; no firm D call. V shed 7 bases and J shed 1 base, with 11 bases lying between them. The CDR3 loop spans 14 amino acids. CDR3 nucleotides: TGTGCCAGCACCCCGGCAGATTCCTACAATGAGCAGTTCTTC. Amino acid sequence: CASTPADSYNEQFF.

V gene TRBV5-1 combines with J gene TRBJ2-5; D call uncertain. Trimming cost V 5 bases and J 4 bases, with 12 bases left between them. The germline V gene has CDR1 SGHRS and CDR2 YFSETQ. The length of the CDR3 is 13 residues. In DNA form, the CDR3 reads TGCGCCAGCAGGATAGAACCCGGAGAGACCCAGTACTTC. Protein sequence: CASRIEPGETQYF.